One sample yielded the 7 T cell receptor beta chains listed below, sequenced in a study of T and B cells in COVID-19 patients. Each TRB amplification used about 230-550 ng of genomic DNA from blood. Multiplex PCR with BIOMED2 TRB-A/B primer pools amplified TRB rearrangements. One entry per CDR3 protein results from TCRdb running MiXCR on the multiplex PCR reads. The sample has approximately 17,000 distinct CDR3 sequences, roughly a quarter seen once. The specimen was blood. The receptor source for this set is a human donor who had recovered from COVID-19.

The V call is TRBV19, the J call TRBJ1-6; 11 bases line up with TRBD1. V lost 7 bases to trimming and J lost 13 bases; unmatched junction nucleotides: 6. Germline values: CDR1 LNHDA, CDR2 SQIVND (reference sequence). CDR3 length: 13 amino acids. CDR3 in amino acids: CASTPDRGLPLHF. In DNA form, the CDR3 reads TGTGCCAGTACCCCGGACAGGGGGCTGCCCCTCCACTTT.

In this sample, this clonotype turned up a few times. The chain couples TRBV15 to TRBJ2-7; D gene ambiguous. Germline V gives CDR1 LNHNV, CDR2 YYDKDF (reference sequence). The CDR3 contains 15 residues. Trimming removed 0 bases at V and 1 base at J, with 10 bases between. CDR3: CATSRDSGASYEQYF. The CDR3 DNA is TGTGCCACCAGCAGAGACAGTGGAGCTTCCTACGAGCAGTACTTC.

This clonotype was counted between two and nine times. The genes are TRBV7-6 and TRBJ2-1; 13 bases match TRBD2. Germline values: CDR1 SGHVS, CDR2 FNYEAQ. V was pared by 2 bases and J by 0 bases, with 10 bases of the junction left unmatched. This CDR3 comprises 20 residues. The CDR3 region has the DNA TGTGCCAGCAGCTTACTATCGACTAGCGGGGGGAAACTCTCCTACAATGAGCAGTTCTTC. This sequence encodes CASSLLSTSGGKLSYNEQFF. The full variable domain, its missing parts supplied by reference TRBV7-6 and TRBJ2-1, is GAGVSQSPRYKVTKRGQDVALRCDPISGHVSLYWYRQALGQGPEFLTYFNYEAQQDKSGLPNDRFSAERPEGSISTLTIQRTEQRDSAMYRCASSLLSTSGGKLSYNEQFFGPGTRLTVL.

V is TRBV6-2 or TRBV6-3 and J is TRBJ1-1; D is unclear. The germline V and J ends were trimmed by 6 bases and 1 base, with 9 bases remaining between them. The CDR3 spans 13 residues. Germline V gene sequence: CDR1 MNHEY, CDR2 SVGEGT. Here the CDR3 reads CASRVLGNTEAFF. CDR3 DNA: TGTGCCAGCAGAGTTCTAGGGAACACTGAAGCTTTCTTT.

This clonotype was counted only a few times. This chain connects TRBV27 to TRBJ1-2, with 7 nucleotides matching TRBD1. Per germline, CDR1 MNHEY and CDR2 SMNVEV (reference sequence). V lost 11 bases to trimming and J lost 0 bases; unmatched junction nucleotides: 6. This CDR3 region has 13 residues. CDR3 DNA: TGTGCCGTGGGGACAGTAACTAACTATGGCTACACCTTC. Encoded protein: CAVGTVTNYGYTF.

This clonotype was counted only a few times. V gene TRBV6-9 combines with J gene TRBJ2-7, with TRBD2 identical over 13 bases. CDR1 MNHGY and CDR2 SVAAGI come from the germline V gene. The CDR3 runs to 15 residues. J gave up 2 bases and V 2 bases, and 0 bases lay outside the gene matches. The CDR3 DNA sequence: TGTGCCAGCAGTTATGGGACTAGCGGGACCTACGAGCAGTACTTC. This gives the protein CASSYGTSGTYEQYF.

As regards this clonotype: Compared with germline, one end of the junction differs, possibly owing to a read error. The chain is built from TRBV28 and TRBJ2-7; 14 bases align to TRBD2. The CDR3 is 15 residues long. From germline, CDR1 is MDHEN and CDR2 SYDVKM. The CDR3 protein is CASSGTSGRRYEQYF. CDR3 sequence (DNA): TGTGCCAGCAGTGGGACTAGCGGGAGAAGGTACGAGCAGTACTTT.